The clone carrying this T cell receptor beta chain was detected only once. Random-hexamer reverse transcription was applied to roughly 0.5 to 1 ug RNA. Across 54 Vbeta and 13 Jbeta, immunoSEQ multiplex PCR amplified TCR beta CDR3. TCRdb called the immunoSEQ multiplex PCR reads again in MiXCR, with one record for every CDR3 protein. This table has some 150,000 distinct CDR3 sequences, approximately 93% appearing once. This entry belongs to a study of CD8 T cells in Susac syndrome. Trimming stripped 0 bases from V and 0 bases from J, with 11 bases between. The CDR3 is 16 amino acids. The germline gives CDR1 SQVTM, CDR2 ANQGSEA. High-throughput TCR beta sequencing covered peripheral CD8+ and CD4+ T cells. TEMRA cells were FACS-enriched, with CD8+ and CD4+ T cells isolated negatively.

This clonotype was sampled from a human donor in good health. Sequenced: CD8+ T cells from PBMCs. The rearrangement uses TRBV29-1 and TRBJ2-2; no clear D. The CDR3 reads CSVEDPRHSNTGELFF. The CDR3 nucleotides are TGCAGCGTTGAAGATCCAAGACATTCGAACACCGGGGAGCTGTTTTTT.